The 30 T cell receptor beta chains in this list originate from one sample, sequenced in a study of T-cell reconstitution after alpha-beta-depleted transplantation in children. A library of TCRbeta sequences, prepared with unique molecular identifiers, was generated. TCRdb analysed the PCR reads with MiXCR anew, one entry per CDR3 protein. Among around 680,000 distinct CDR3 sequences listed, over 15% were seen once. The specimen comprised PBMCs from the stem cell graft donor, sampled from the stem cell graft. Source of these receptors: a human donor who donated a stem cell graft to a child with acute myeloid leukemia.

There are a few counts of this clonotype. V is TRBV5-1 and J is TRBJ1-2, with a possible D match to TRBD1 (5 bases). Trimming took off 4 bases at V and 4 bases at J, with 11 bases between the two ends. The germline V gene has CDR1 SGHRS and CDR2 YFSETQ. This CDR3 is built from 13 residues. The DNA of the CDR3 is TGCGCCAGCAGCGTCGGGACGGGCTATGGCTACACCTTC. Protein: CASSVGTGYGYTF.

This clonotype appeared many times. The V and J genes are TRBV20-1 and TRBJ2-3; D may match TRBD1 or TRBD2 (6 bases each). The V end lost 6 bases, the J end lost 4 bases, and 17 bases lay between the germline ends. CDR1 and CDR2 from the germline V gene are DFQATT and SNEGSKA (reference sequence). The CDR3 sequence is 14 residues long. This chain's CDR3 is CSAEPGAGADTQYF. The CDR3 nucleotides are TGCAGTGCCGAGCCGGGGGCTGGAGCAGATACGCAGTATTTT.

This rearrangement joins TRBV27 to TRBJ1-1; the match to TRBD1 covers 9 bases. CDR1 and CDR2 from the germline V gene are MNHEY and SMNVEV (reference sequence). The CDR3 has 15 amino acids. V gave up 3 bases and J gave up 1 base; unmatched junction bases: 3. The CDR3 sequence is CASSLSTGGNTEAFF. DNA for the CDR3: TGTGCCAGCAGTTTGTCGACAGGGGGGAACACTGAAGCTTTCTTT.

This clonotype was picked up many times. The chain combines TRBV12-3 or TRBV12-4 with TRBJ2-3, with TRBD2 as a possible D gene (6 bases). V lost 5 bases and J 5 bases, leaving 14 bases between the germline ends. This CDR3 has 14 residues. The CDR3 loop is CASSPGGAGDTQYF. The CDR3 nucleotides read TGTGCCAGCAGTCCCGGTGGAGCGGGAGATACGCAGTATTTT.

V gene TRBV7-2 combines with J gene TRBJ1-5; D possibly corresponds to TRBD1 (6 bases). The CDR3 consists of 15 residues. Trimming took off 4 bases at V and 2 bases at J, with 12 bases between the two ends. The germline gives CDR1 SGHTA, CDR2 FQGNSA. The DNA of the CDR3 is TGTGCCAGCAGCTGGCAGGGGTCGGGCAATCAGCCCCAGCATTTT. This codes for CASSWQGSGNQPQHF.

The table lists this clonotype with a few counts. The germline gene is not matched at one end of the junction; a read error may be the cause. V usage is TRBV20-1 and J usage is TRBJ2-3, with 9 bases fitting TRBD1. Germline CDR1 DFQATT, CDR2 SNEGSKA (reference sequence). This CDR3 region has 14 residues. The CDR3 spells CSAGDRGFTDTQYF. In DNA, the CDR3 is TGCAGTGCTGGAGACAGGGGGTTTACAGATACGCAGTATTTT.

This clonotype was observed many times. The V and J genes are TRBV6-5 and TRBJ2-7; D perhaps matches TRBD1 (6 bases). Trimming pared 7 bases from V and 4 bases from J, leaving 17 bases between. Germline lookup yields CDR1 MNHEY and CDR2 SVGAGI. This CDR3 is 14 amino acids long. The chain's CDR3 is CASTGRDKGYEQYF. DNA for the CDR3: TGTGCCAGCACCGGACGGGACAAAGGTTACGAGCAGTACTTC.

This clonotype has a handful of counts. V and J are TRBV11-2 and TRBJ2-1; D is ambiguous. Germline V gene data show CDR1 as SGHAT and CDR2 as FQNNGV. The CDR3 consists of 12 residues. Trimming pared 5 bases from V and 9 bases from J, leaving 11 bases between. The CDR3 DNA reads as TGTGCCAGCAGCCAAGGCCGATTTGAGCAGTTCTTC. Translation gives CASSQGRFEQFF.

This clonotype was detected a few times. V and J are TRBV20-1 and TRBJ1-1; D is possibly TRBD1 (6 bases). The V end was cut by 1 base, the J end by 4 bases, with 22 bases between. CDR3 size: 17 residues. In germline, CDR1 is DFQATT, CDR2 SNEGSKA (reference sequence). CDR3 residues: CSARVSQGWGVITEAFF. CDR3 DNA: TGCAGTGCTAGAGTCTCGCAGGGGTGGGGTGTTATCACTGAAGCTTTCTTT.

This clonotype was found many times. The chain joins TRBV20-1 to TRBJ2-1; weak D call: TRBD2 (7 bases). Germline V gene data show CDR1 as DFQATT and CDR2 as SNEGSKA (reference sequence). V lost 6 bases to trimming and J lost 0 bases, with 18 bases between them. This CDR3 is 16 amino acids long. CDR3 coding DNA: TGCAGTGCGCCAAACCGGGGGGCTAGCTCCTACAATGAGCAGTTCTTC. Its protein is CSAPNRGASSYNEQFF.

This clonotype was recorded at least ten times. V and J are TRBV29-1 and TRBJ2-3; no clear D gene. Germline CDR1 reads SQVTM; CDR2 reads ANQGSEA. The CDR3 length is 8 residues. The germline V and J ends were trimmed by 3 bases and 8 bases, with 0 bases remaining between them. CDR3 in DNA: TGCAGCGTTGATACGCAGTATTTT. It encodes CSVDTQYF.

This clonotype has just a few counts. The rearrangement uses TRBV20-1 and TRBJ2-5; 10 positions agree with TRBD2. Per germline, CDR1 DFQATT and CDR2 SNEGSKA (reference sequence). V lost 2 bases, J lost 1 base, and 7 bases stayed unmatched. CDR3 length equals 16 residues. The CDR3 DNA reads TGCAGTGCTAGAATCGCGGCTAGCGGGAGCCAAGAGACCCAGTACTTC. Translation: CSARIAASGSQETQYF.

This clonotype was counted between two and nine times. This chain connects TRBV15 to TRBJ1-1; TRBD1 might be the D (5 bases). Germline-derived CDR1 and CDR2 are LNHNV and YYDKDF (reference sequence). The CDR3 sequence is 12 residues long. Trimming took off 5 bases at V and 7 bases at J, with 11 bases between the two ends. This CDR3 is CATSWGGDEAFF. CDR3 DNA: TGTGCCACCAGCTGGGGCGGGGATGAAGCTTTCTTT.

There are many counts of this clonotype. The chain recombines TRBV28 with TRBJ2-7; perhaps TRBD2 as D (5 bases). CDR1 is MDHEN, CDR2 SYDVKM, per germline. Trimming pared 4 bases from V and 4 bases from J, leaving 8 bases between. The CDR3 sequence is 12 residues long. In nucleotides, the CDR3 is TGTGCCAGCAGTTCGGACTTGTACGAGCAGTACGTC. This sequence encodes CASSSDLYEQYV.

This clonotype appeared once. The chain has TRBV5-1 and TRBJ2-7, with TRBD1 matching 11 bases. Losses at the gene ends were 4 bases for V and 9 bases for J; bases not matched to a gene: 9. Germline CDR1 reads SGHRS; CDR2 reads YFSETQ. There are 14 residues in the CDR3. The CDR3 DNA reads TGCGCCAGCAGCAAGGGACAGGGGGGTGAAGGGCAGTACTTC. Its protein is CASSKGQGGEGQYF.

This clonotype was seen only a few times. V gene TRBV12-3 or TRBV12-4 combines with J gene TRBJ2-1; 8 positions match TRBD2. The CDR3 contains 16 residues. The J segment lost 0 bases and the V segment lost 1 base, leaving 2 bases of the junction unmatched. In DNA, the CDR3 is TGTGCCAGCAGTTTAGAACGGGGGGGCTCCTACAATGAGCAGTTCTTC. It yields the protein CASSLERGGSYNEQFF.

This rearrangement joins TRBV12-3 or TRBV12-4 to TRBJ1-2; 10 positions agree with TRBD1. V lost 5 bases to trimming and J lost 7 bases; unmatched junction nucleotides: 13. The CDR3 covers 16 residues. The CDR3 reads CASSLVPDRGRIGYTF. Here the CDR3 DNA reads TGTGCCAGCAGTCTGGTCCCAGACAGGGGGCGGATTGGCTACACCTTC.

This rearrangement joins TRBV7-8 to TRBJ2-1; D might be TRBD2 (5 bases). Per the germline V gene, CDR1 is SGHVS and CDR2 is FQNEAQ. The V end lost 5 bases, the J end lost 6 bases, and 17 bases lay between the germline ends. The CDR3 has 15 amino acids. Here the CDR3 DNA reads TGTGCCAGCAGCCAACACAATAATGAGGGCAATGAGCAGTTCTTC. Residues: CASSQHNNEGNEQFF.

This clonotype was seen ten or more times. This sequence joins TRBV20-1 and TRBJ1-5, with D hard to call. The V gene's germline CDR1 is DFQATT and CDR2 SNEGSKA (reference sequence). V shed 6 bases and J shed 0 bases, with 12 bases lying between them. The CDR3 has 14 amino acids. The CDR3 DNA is TGCAGTGCCGTACGGGCGGTTAGCAATCAGCCCCAGCATTTT. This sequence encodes CSAVRAVSNQPQHF.

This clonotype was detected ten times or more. This chain's CDR3 is CASSTWGWDTQYF. The CDR3 DNA reads as TGTGCCAGCAGTACTTGGGGTTGGGATACGCAGTATTTT. The V gene is TRBV25-1, the J gene TRBJ2-3; D remains unclear. The CDR3 totals 13 residues. V shed 5 bases and J shed 6 bases, with 12 bases lying between them. In germline, CDR1 is MGHDK, CDR2 SYGVNS.

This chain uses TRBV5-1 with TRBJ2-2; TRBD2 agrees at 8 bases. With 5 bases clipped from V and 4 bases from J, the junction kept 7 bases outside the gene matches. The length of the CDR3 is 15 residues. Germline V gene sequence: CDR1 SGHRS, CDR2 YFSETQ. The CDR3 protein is CASSLLAARTGELFF. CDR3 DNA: TGCGCCAGCAGTTTACTAGCGGCACGCACCGGGGAGCTGTTTTTT.

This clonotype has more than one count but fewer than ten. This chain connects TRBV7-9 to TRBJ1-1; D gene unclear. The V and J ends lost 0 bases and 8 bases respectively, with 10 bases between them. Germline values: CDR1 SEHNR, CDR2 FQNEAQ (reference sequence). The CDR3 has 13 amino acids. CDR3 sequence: CASSLAGFQEAFF. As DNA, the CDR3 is TGTGCCAGCAGCTTAGCGGGGTTCCAGGAAGCTTTCTTT.

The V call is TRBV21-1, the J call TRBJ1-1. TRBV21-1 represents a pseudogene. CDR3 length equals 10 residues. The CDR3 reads CASSPEVPRF. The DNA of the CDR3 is TGTGCCAGCAGTCCCGAGGTGCCCCGTTTT.

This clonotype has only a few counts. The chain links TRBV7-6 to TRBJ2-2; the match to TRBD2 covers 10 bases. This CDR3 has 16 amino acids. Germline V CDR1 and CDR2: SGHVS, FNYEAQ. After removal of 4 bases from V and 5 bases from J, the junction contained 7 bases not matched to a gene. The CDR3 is CASSSPSGGGTGELFF. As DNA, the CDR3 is TGTGCCAGCAGCTCACCTAGCGGGGGAGGAACCGGGGAGCTGTTTTTT.

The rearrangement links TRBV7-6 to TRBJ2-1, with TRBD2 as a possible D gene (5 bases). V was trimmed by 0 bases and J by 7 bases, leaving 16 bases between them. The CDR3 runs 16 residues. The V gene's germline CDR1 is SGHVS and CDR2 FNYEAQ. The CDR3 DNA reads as TGTGCCAGCAGCTTAGCCCGCAGGAGGAACTGGAATGAGCAGTTCTTC. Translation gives CASSLARRRNWNEQFF.

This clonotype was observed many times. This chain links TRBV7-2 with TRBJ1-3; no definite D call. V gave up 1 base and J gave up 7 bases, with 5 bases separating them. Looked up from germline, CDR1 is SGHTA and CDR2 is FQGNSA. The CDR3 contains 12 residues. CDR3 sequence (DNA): TGTGCCAGCAGCTTAGGTCTGAACACCATATATTTT. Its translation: CASSLGLNTIYF. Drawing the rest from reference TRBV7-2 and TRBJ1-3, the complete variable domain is GAGVSQSPSNKVTEKGKDVELRCDPISGHTALYWYRQSLGQGLEFLIYFQGNSAPDKSGLPSDRFSAERTGGSVSTLTIQRTQQEDSAVYLCASSLGLNTIYFGEGSWLTVV.

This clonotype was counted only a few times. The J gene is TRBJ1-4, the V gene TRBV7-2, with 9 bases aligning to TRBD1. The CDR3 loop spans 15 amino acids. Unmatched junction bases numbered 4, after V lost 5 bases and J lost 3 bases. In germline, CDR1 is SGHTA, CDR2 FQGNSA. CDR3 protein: CASSEGQGANEKLFF. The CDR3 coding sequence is TGTGCCAGCAGCGAGGGACAGGGCGCTAATGAAAAACTGTTTTTT.

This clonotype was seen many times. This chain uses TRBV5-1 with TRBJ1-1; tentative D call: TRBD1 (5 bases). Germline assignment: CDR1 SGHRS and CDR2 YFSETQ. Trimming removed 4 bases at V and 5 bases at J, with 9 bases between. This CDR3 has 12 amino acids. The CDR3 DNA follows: TGCGCCAGCAGCCGGGAGGGGACTGAAGCTTTCTTT. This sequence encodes CASSREGTEAFF.

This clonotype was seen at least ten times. The CDR3 DNA reads TGCAGTGCTATTCTTGCGGGGAGGAATACGCAGTATTTT. As protein: CSAILAGRNTQYF. The rearrangement links TRBV20-1 to TRBJ2-3, with a weak D call TRBD2 (6 bases). The CDR3 has 13 amino acids. The V end lost 4 bases, the J end lost 7 bases, and 15 bases lay between the germline ends. Germline V gene sequence: CDR1 DFQATT, CDR2 SNEGSKA (reference sequence).

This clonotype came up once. CDR3 in DNA: TGTGCCACCAGCAGAGGTATACCGAGTTTCTACGAGCAGTACTTC. This codes for CATSRGIPSFYEQYF. The gene calls are TRBV15 and TRBJ2-7; D is uncertain. This CDR3 comprises 15 residues. V dropped 1 base and J dropped 3 bases, with 13 bases sitting between them. The germline V gene has CDR1 LNHNV and CDR2 YYDKDF (reference sequence).